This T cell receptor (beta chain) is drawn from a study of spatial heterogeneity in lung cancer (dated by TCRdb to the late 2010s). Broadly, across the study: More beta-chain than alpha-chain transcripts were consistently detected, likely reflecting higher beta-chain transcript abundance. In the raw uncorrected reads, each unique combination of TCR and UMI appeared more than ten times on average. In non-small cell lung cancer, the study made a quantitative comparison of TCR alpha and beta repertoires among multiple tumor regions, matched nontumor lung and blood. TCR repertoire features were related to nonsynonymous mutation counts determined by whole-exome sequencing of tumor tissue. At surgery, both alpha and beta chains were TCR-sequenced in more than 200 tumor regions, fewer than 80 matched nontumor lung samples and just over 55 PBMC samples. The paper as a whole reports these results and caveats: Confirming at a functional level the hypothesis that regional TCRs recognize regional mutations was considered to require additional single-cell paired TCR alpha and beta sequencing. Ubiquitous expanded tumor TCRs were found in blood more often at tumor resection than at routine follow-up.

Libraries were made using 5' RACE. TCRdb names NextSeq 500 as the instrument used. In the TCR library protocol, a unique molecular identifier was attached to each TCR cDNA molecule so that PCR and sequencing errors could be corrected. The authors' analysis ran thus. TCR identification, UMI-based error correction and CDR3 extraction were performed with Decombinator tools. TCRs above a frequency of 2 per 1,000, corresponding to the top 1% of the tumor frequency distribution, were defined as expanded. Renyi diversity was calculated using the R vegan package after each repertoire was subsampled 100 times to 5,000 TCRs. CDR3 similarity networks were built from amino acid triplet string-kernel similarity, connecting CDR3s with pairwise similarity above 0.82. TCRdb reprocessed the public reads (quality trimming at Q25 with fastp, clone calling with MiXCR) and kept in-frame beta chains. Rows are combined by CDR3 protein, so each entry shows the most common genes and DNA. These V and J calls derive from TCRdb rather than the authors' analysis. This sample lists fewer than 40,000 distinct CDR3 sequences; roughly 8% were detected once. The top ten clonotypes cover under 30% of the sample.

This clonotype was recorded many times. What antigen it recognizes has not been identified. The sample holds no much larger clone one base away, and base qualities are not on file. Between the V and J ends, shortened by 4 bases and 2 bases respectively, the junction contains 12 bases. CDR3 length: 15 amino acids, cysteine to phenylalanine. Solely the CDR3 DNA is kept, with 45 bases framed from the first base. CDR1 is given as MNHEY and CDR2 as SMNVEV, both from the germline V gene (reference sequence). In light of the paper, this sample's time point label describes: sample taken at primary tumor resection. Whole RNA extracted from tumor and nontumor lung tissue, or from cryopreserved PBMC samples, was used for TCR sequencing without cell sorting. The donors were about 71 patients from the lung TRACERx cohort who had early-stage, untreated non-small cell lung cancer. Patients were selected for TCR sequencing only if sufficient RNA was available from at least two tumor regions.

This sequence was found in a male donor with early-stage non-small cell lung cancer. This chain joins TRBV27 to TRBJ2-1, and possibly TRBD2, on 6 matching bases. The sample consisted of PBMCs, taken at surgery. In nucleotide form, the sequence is TGTGCCAGCAGTTCCAAGGGACTGGCCTACAATGAGCAGTTCTTC. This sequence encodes CASSSKGLAYNEQFF.